What follows are 3 T cell receptor beta chains derived from one specimen sequenced in a study of T cell repertoires in ileal Crohn's disease. Some clones are missing from TCRdb's copy, which holds only in-frame ones; the method was immunoSEQ multiplex PCR. This repertoire shows about 62,000 clones, about 89% found once; its top ten account for approximately 2%. Indicated time point: neoterminal ileum biopsy at postoperative endoscopy, about 6 months after surgery. The specimen sequenced was ileal tissue. Source of these receptors: an adult with Crohn's disease.

The chain has TRBV7-6 and TRBJ1-2; 8 bases align to TRBD1. V lost 5 bases and J lost 1; bases outside the gene matches: 9. The germline V gene has CDR1 SGHVS and CDR2 FNYEAQ. CDR3 length: 16 amino acids. Here the CDR3 reads CASSVTRDRNNYGYTF. CDR3 nucleotide sequence: TGTGCCAGCAGCGTTACCCGGGACAGGAATAACTATGGCTACACCTTC.

The CDR3 DNA reads TGTGCCAGCAGCTTGGACAGGGGTGAGGCAGATACGCAGTATTTT. Translation: CASSLDRGEADTQYF. The chain has TRBV7-9 and TRBJ2-3, with TRBD1 matching 9 bases. With 3 bases clipped from V and 4 bases from J, the junction kept 5 bases outside the gene matches. This CDR3 has 15 residues. In germline, CDR1 is SEHNR, CDR2 FQNEAQ (reference sequence). Variable domain in full (rest from reference TRBV7-9 and TRBJ2-3): DTGVSQNPRHKITKRGQNVTFRCDPISEHNRLYWYRQTLGQGPEFLTYFQNEAQLEKSRLLSDRFSAERPKGSFSTLEIQRTEQGDSAMYLCASSLDRGEADTQYFGPGTRLTVL.

There are a few counts of this clone. The chain joins TRBV11-2 to TRBJ1-5, with D perhaps matching TRBD1 (5 bases). The V end lost 6 bases, the J end lost 6 bases, and 18 bases lay between the germline ends. This CDR3 has 15 residues. The germline gives CDR1 SGHAT, CDR2 FQNNGV. The CDR3, as DNA: TGTGCCAGCAGACCAGACAGTGGGGATTCTCAGCCCCAGCATTTT. Amino acids: CASRPDSGDSQPQHF.